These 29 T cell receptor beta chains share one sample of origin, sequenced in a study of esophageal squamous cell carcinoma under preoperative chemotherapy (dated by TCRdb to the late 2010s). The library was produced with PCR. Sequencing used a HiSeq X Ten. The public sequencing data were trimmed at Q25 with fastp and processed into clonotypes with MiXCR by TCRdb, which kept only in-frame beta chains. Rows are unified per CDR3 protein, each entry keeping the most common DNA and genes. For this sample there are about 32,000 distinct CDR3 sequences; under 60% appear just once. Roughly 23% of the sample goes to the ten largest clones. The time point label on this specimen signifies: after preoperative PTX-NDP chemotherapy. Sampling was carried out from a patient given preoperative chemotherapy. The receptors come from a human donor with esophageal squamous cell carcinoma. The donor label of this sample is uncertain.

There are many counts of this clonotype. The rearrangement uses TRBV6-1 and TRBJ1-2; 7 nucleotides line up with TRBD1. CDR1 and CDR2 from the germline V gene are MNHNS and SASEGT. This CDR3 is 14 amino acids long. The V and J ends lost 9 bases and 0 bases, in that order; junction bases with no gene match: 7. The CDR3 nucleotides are TGTGCCAGTATCAACAGGGGATCTAACTATGGCTACACCTTC. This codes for CASINRGSNYGYTF.

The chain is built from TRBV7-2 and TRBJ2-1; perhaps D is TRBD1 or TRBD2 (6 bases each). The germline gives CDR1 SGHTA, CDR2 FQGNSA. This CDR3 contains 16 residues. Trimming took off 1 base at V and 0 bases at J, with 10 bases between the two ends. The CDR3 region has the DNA TGTGCCAGCAGCTTAGTCGGGGGCGTCTCCTACAATGAGCAGTTCTTC. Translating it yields CASSLVGGVSYNEQFF.

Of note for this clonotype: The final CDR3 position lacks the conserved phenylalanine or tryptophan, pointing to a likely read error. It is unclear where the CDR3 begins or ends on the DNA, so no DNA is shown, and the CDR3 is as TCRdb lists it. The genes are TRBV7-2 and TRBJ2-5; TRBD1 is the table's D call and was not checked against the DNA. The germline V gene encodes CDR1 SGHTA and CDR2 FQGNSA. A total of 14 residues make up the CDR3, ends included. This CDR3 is CASSLTGKVKTRYS.

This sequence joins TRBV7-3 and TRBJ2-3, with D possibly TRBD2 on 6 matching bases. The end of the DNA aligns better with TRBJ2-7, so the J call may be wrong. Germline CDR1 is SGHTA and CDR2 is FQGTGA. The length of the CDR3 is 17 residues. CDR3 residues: CASSRKPGRGAKNTQYF. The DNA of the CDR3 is TGTGCCAGCAGCCGCAAACCGGGGCGGGGAGCCAAAAACACGCAGTACTTC.

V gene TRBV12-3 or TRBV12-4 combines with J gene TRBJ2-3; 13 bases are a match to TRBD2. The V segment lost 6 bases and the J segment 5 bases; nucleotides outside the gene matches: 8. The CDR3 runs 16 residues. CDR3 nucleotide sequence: TGTGCCAGCAGGGGTACTAGCGGGGGGGCCAAAGATACGCAGTATTTT. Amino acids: CASRGTSGGAKDTQYF.

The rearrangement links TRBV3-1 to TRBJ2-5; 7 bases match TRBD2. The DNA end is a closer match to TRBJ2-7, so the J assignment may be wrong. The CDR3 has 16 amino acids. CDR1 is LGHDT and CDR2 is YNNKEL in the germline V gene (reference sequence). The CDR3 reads CASSQARASGNYEQYF. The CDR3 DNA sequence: TGTGCCAGCAGCCAAGCGAGGGCTAGCGGAAACTACGAGCAGTACTTC.

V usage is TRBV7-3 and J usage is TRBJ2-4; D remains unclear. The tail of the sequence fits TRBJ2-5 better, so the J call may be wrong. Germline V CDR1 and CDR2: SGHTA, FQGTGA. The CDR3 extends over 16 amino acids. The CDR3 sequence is CASSLTGVEPRGTQYF. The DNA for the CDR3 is TGTGCCAGCAGCTTAACCGGTGTTGAACCCCGAGGGACCCAGTACTTC.

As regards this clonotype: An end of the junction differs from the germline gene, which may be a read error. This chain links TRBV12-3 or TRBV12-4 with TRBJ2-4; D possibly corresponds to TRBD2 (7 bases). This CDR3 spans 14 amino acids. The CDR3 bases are TGTGCCAGCAGGGGGGGGCGAGCCACAAACACTCAGTACTTC. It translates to CASRGGRATNTQYF.

The CDR3 reads CASRGLQGGSTDTQYF. For the CDR3, the DNA is TGTGCCAGCAGGGGCCTCCAGGGGGGGAGCACAGATACGCAGTATTTT. The chain carries TRBV6-1 and TRBJ2-3; D tentatively reads TRBD1 or TRBD2 (7 bases each). This CDR3 region has 16 residues. CDR1 and CDR2 (germline): MNHNS, SASEGT. With 6 bases removed from V and 0 bases from J, the gap between germline ends came to 16 bases.

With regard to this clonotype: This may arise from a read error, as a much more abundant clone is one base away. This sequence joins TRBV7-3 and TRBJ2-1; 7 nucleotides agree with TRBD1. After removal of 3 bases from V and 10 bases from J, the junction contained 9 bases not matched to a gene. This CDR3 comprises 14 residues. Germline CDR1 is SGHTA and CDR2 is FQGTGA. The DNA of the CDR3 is TGTGCCAGCAGCTTGGGGACAGCTAATTACGAGCAGTTCTTC. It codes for CASSLGTANYEQFF.

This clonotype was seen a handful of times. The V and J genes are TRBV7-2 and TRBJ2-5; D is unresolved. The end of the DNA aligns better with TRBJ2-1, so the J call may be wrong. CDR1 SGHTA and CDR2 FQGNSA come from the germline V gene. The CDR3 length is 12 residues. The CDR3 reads CASSLTTGAQFF. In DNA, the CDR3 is TGTGCCAGCAGCTTAACAACGGGCGCGCAGTTCTTC.

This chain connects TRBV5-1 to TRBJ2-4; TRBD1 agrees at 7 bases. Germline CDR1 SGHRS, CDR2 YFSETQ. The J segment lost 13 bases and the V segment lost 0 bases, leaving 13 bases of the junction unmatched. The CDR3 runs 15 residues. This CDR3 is CASSLGGTEYNEQYF. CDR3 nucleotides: TGCGCCAGCAGCTTGGGTGGGACAGAATACAATGAGCAGTACTTC.

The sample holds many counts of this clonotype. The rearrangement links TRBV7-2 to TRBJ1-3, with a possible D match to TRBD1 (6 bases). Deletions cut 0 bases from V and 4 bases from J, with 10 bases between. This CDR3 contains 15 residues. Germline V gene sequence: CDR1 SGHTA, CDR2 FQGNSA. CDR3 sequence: CASSLASGAGNTIYF. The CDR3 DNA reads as TGTGCCAGCAGCTTAGCGTCAGGGGCAGGAAACACCATATATTTT.

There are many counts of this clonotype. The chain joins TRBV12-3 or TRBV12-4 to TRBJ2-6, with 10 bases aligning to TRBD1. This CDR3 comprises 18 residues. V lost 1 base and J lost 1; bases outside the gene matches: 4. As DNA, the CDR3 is TGTGCCAGCAGTTTAGAGGGACAGGGGTCATCTGGGGCCAACGTCCTGACTTTC. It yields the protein CASSLEGQGSSGANVLTF.

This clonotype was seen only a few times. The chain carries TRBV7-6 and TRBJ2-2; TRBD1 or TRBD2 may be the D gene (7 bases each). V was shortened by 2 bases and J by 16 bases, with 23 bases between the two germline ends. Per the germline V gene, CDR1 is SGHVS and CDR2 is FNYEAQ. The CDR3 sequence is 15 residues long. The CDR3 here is CASSLSSRGGGAQFF. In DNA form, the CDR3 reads TGTGCCAGCAGCTTATCTTCCAGGGGGGGCGGGGCGCAGTTTTTT.

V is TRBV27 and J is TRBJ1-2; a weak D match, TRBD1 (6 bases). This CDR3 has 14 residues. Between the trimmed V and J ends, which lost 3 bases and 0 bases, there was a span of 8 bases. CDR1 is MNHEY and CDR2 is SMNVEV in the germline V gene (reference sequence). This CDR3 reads CASSLAGANYGYTF. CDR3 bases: TGTGCCAGCAGTTTGGCAGGGGCTAACTATGGCTACACCTTC.

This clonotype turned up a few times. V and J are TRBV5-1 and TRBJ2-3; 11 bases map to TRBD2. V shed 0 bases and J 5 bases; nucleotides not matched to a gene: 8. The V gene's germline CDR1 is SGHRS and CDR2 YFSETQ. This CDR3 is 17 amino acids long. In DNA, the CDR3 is TGCGCCAGCAGCTTGGATGATAGCGGGGGGGCAAGAGATACGCAGTATTTT. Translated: CASSLDDSGGARDTQYF. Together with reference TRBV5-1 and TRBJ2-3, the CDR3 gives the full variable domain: KAGVTQTPRYLIKTRGQQVTLSCSPISGHRSVSWYQQTPGQGLQFLFEYFSETQRNKGNFPGRFSGRQFSNSRSEMNVSTLELGDSALYLCASSLDDSGGARDTQYFGPGTRLTVL.

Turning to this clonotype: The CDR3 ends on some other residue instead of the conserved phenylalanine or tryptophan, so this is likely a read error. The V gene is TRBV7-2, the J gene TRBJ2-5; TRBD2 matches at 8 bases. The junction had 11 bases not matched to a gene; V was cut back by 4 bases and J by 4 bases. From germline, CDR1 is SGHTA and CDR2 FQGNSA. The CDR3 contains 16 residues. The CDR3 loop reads CASSSGRGARRETQYS. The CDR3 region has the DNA TGTGCCAGCAGCTCTGGGCGGGGGGCCCGGCGAGAGACCCAGTACTCC.

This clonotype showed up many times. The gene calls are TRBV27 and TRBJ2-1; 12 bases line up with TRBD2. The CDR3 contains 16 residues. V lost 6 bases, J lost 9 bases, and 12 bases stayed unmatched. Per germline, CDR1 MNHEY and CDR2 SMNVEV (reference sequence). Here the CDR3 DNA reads TGTGCCAGCAGCCCTGGGCTAGCGGGGGGGCGCGGTGAGCAGTTCTTC. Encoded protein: CASSPGLAGGRGEQFF.

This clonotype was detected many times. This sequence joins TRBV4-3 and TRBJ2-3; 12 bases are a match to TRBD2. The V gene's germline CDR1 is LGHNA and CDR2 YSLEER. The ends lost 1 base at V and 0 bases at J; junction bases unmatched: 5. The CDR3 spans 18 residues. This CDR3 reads CASSQGTSGVPSTDTQYF. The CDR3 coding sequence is TGCGCCAGCAGCCAAGGGACTAGCGGGGTTCCTAGCACAGATACGCAGTATTTT.

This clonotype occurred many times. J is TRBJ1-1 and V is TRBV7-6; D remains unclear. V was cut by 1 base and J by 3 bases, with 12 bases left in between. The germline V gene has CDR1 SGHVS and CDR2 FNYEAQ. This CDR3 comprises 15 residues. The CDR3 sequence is CASSLDRGGDTEAFF. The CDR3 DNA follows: TGTGCCAGCAGCTTAGATCGGGGAGGCGACACTGAAGCTTTCTTT. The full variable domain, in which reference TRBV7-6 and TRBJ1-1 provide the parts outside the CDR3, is GAGVSQSPRYKVTKRGQDVALRCDPISGHVSLYWYRQALGQGPEFLTYFNYEAQQDKSGLPNDRFSAERPEGSISTLTIQRTEQRDSAMYRCASSLDRGGDTEAFFGQGTRLTVV.

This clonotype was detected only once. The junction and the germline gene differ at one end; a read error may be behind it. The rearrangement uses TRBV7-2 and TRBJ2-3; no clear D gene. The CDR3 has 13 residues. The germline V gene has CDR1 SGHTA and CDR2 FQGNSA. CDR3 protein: CASRSASTDTQYF. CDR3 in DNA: TGTGCCAGCAGGTCAGCGAGCACCGATACGCAGTATTTT.

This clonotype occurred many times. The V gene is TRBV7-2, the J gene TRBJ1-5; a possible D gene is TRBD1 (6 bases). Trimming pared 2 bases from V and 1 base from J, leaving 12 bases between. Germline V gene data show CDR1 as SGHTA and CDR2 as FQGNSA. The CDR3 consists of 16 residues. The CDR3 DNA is TGTGCCAGCAGCTTATCCGGGGGGCGCAGCAATCAGCCCCAGCATTTT. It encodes CASSLSGGRSNQPQHF.

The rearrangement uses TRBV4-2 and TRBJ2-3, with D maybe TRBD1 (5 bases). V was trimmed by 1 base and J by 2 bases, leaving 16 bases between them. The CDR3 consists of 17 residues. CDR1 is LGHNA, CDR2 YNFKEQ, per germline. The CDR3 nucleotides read TGTGCCAGCAGCCAAGGGGGCCGCCGGCCCGTCACAGATACGCAGTATTTT. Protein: CASSQGGRRPVTDTQYF.

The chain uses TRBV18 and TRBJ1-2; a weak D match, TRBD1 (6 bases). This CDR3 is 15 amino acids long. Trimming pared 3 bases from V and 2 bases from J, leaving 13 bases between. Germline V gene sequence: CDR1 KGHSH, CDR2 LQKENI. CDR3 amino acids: CASSPRQDWNYGYTF. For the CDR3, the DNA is TGTGCCAGCTCACCGAGACAGGACTGGAACTATGGCTACACCTTC.

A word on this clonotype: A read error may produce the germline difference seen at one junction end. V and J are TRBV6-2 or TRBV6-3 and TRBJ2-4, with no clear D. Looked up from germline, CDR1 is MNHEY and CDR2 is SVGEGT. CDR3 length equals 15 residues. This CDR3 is CASRVGARAGNTQYF. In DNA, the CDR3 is TGTGCCAGCAGGGTCGGAGCGAGAGCAGGAAACACGCAGTACTTT.

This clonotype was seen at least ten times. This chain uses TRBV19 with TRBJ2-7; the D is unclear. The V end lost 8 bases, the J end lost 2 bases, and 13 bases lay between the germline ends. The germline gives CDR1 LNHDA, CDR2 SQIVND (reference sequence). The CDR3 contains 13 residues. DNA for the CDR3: TGTGCCAGTTCCGTTGAGGTAGCCTACGAGCAGTACTTC. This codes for CASSVEVAYEQYF.

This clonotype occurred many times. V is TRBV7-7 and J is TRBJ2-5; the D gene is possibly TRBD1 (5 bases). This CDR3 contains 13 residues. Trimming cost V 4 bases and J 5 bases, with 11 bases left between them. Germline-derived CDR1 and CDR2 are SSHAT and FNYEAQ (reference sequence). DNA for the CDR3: TGTGCCAGCAGCTATTTCCCAGGGGAGACCCAGTACTTC. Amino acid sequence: CASSYFPGETQYF. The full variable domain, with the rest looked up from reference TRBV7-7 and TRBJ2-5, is GAGVSQSPRYKVTKRGQDVTLRCDPISSHATLYWYQQALGQGPEFLTYFNYEAQPDKSGLPSDRFSAERPEGSISTLTIQRTEQRDSAMYRCASSYFPGETQYFGPGTRLLVL.

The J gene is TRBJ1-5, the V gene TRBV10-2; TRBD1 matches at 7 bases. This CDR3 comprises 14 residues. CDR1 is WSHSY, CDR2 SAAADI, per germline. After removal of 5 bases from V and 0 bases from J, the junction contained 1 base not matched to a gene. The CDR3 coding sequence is TGCGCCAGCAGTACAGGGGATAGCAATCAGCCCCAGCATTTT. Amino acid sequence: CASSTGDSNQPQHF.